The clone carrying this T cell receptor beta chain has ten or more counts. This entry comes from a study of human T cells and chemical hapten exposure. For the library, individual cDNA molecules each received unique molecular identifiers. TCRdb reprocessed the RACE reads via MiXCR and lists one record per CDR3 protein. The sample has more than 300,000 distinct CDR3 sequences, 5% to 6.5% seen once. This CDR3 has 15 amino acids. Per germline, CDR1 MDHEN and CDR2 SYDVKM. With 2 bases removed from V and 1 base from J, the gap between germline ends came to 12 bases. As to time point: pre-sensitization, week 0. Sample treatment: therapeutic diphenylcyclopropenone sensitization with weekly scalp DPC. Unfractionated whole blood was the source of the extracted total RNA.

The sequence derives from a woman between 45 and 65 years old with alopecia areata. Some clones in this sample may be carry-over from other donors' samples. The sequenced sample was whole blood, obtained in connection with sensitization to the hapten diphenylcyclopropenone (DPC). The rearrangement joins TRBV28 to TRBJ2-7; D is undetermined. CDR3 DNA sequence: TGTGCCAGCAGTTTAAGGCCAGGAAAATCCTACGAGCAGTACTTC. Its protein product is CASSLRPGKSYEQYF.